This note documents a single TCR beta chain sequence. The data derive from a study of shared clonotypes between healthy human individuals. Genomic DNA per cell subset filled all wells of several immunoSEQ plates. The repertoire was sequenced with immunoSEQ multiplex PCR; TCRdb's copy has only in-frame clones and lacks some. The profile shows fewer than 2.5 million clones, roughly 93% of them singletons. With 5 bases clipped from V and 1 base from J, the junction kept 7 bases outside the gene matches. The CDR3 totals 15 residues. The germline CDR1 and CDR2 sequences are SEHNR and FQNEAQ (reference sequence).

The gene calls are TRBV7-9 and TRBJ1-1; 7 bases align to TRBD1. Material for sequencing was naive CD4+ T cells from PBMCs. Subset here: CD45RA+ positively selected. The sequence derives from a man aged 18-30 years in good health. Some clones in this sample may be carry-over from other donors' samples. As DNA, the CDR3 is TGTGCCAGCAGCCGAGGACAGGCGAAGAACACTGAAGCTTTCTTT. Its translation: CASSRGQAKNTEAFF.